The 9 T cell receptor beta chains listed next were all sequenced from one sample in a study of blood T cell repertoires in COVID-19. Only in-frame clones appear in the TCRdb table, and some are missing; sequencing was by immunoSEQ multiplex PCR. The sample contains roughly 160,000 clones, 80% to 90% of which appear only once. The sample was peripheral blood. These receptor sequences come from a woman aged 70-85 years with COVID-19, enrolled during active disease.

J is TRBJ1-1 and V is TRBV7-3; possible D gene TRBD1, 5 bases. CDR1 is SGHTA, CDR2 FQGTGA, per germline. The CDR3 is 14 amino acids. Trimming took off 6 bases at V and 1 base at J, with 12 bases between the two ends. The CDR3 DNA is TGTGCCAGCAGTCCCAAGGGGCGGAACACTGAAGCTTTCTTT. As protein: CASSPKGRNTEAFF.

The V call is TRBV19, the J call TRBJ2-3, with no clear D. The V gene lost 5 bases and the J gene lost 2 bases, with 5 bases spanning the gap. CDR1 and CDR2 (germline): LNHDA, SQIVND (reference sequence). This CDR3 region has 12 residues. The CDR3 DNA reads TGTGCCAGTAGTGAGTCCACAGATACGCAGTATTTT. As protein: CASSESTDTQYF.

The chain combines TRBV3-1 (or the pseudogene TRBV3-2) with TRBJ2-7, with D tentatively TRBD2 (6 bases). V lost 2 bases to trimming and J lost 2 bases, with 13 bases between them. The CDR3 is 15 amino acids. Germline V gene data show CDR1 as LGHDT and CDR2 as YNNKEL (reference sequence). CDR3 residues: CASSQQRAGPYEQYF. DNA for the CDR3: TGTGCCAGCAGCCAACAGCGGGCGGGGCCCTACGAGCAGTACTTC.

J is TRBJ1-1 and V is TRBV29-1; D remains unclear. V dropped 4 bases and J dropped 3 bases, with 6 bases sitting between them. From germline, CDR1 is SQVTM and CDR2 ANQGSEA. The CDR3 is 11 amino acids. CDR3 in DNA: TGCAGCGTTGGTCTCTACACTGAAGCTTTCTTT. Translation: CSVGLYTEAFF.

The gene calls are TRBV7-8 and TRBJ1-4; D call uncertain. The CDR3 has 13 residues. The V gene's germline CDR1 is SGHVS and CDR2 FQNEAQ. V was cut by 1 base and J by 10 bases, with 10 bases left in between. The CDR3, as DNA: TGTGCCAGCAGCTTAGAGATTCTCGGAAAACTGTTTTTT. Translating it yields CASSLEILGKLFF.

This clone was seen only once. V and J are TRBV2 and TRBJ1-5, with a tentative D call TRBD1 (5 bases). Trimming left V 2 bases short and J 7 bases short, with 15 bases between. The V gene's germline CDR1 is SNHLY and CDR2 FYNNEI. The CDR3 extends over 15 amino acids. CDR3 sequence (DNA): TGTGCCAGCAGTGAACAGGGATTTGGAATGCAGCCCCAGCATTTT. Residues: CASSEQGFGMQPQHF.

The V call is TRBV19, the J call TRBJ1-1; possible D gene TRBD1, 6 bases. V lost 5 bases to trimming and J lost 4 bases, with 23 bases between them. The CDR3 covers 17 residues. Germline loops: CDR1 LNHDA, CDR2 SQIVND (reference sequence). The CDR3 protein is CASSSRLVAGGGTEAFF. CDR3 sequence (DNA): TGTGCCAGTAGTTCCCGGTTGGTTGCGGGAGGGGGCACTGAAGCTTTCTTT.

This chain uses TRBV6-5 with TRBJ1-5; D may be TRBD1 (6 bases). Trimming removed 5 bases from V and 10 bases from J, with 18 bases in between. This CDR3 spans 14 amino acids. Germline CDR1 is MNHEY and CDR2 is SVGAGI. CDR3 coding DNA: TGTGCCAGCAGTCCGGGACAACCCCAGGGACCCCAGCATTTT. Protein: CASSPGQPQGPQHF.

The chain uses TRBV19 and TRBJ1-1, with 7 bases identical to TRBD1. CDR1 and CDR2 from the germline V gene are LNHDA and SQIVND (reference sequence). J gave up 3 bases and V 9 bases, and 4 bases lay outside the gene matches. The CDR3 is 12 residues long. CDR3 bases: TGTGCCAGAGGGGACAGCGACACTGAAGCTTTCTTT. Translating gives CARGDSDTEAFF.